These 18 T cell receptor beta chains came from one sample sequenced in a study of regulatory and conventional T cells in RAG deficiency. The method was immunoSEQ multiplex PCR; TCRdb's version includes in-frame clones alone and lacks a portion of them. The sample shows tens of thousands of clones, more than 90% of them seen only once. Conventional CD4+ T cells were sorted from blood as CD25-low CD127-high cells. This sample also appeared in a second study, on regulatory T cells. That source reports: The PCR used 52 TRBV and 13 TRBJ primers.

Sequenced material: CD25- CD4+ T cells sorted from blood. The receptors come from a human donor in good health.

The chain joins TRBV11-1 to TRBJ1-1; 8 positions agree with TRBD1. This CDR3 has 15 amino acids. CDR1 is SGHAT, CDR2 FQDESV, per germline (reference sequence). V dropped 5 bases and J dropped 1; count of bases not matched to a gene: 6. CDR3 nucleotides: TGTGCCAGCAGCAACGACAGGGGTAGGAACACTGAAGCTTTCTTT. As protein: CASSNDRGRNTEAFF. Supplemented by reference TRBV11-1 and TRBJ1-1, the full variable domain reads EAEVAQSPRYKITEKSQAVAFWCDPISGHATLYWYRQILGQGPELLVQFQDESVVDDSQLPKDRFSAERLKGVDSTLKIQPAELGDSAMYLCASSNDRGRNTEAFFGQGTRLTVV.

CDR3 region: CASSKVLAGGDNEQFF. The CDR3 coding sequence is TGTGCCAGCAGCAAAGTACTAGCGGGGGGTGACAATGAGCAGTTCTTC. The chain recombines TRBV21-1 with TRBJ2-1; the table's D call TRBD2 went unverified against the DNA. TRBV21-1 is described as a pseudogene. The CDR3 runs to 16 residues.

The CDR3 loop is CASSPAGSGGYEQYF. For the CDR3, the DNA is TGTGCCAGCAGCCCCGCGGGATCTGGGGGCTACGAGCAGTACTTC. This sequence joins TRBV4-2 and TRBJ2-7; tentative D call: TRBD2 (6 bases). Trimming took 4 bases from V and 3 from J, leaving 16 bases between them. Germline loops: CDR1 LGHNA, CDR2 YNFKEQ. The CDR3 is 15 residues long.

CDR3 loop: CAWGRGASGYTF. The CDR3 nucleotides are TGTGCCTGGGGACGGGGGGCCTCTGGCTACACCTTC. The chain has TRBV30 and TRBJ1-2; a weak D match, TRBD1 (6 bases). Trimming removed 5 bases from V and 7 bases from J, with 14 bases in between. The CDR3 covers 12 residues. The V gene's germline CDR1 is GTSNPN and CDR2 SVGIG (reference sequence).

The sample holds a few counts of this clone. The chain uses TRBV19 and TRBJ2-2; D gene uncertain. V shed 1 base and J shed 4 bases, with 7 bases lying between them. The CDR3 is 14 amino acids. The germline V gene encodes CDR1 LNHDA and CDR2 SQIVND (reference sequence). CDR3 in DNA: TGTGCCAGTAGTATAGTTTTATCCACCGGGGAGCTGTTTTTT. Translating gives CASSIVLSTGELFF. Using reference TRBV19 and TRBJ2-2 for the parts outside the CDR3, the full variable domain is DGGITQSPKYLFRKEGQNVTLSCEQNLNHDAMYWYRQDPGQGLRLIYYSQIVNDFQKGDIAEGYSVSREKKESFPLTVTSAQKNPTAFYLCASSIVLSTGELFFGEGSRLTVL.

The V gene is TRBV4-1, the J gene TRBJ1-1; 8 bases line up with TRBD1. V lost 1 base to trimming and J lost 5 bases; unmatched junction nucleotides: 9. Germline V gene data show CDR1 as MGHRA and CDR2 as YSYEKL. CDR3 length: 16 amino acids. The CDR3 is CASSQGVRGQGTEAFF. The CDR3 DNA follows: TGCGCCAGCAGCCAAGGTGTCAGGGGGCAGGGGACTGAAGCTTTCTTT.

The chain recombines TRBV30 with TRBJ2-1; 7 bases match TRBD2. V gave up 5 bases and J gave up 7 bases; unmatched junction bases: 11. CDR3 length: 14 amino acids. Germline V gene lookup returns CDR1 GTSNPN and CDR2 SVGIG (reference sequence). The chain's CDR3 is CAWERPGTINEQFF. CDR3 DNA sequence: TGTGCCTGGGAACGACCCGGGACTATTAATGAGCAGTTCTTC.

The gene calls are TRBV29-1 and TRBJ2-5; D gene unclear. The J call is in doubt because the DNA end fits TRBJ2-7 better. Germline CDR1 SQVTM, CDR2 ANQGSEA. The CDR3 contains 11 residues. CDR3 region: CSVGVLTEQYF. The CDR3 nucleotides are TGCAGCGTTGGAGTCCTCACCGAGCAGTACTTC.

The chain employs TRBV6-1 and TRBJ1-2; 10 bases line up with TRBD1. Germline V gene lookup returns CDR1 MNHNS and CDR2 SASEGT. With 5 bases clipped from V and 4 bases from J, the junction kept 7 bases outside the gene matches. The CDR3 covers 15 residues. The CDR3 DNA is TGTGCCAGCAGTTCGTCGGGACAGGGGTTCTATGGCTACACCTTC. Its protein product is CASSSSGQGFYGYTF.

The chain couples TRBV19 to TRBJ1-4; 8 nucleotides line up with TRBD1. The trim removed 5 bases at V and 10 bases at J, leaving 9 bases unmatched. This CDR3 is built from 14 residues. The germline CDR1 and CDR2 sequences are LNHDA and SQIVND (reference sequence). CDR3 residues: CASSPDRAPRKLFF. CDR3 in DNA: TGTGCCAGTAGTCCGGACAGGGCGCCACGAAAACTGTTTTTT.

The chain employs TRBV30 and TRBJ2-1; 7 nucleotides line up with TRBD1. Trimming at V came to 3 bases and at J to 5 bases, leaving 4 bases not matched to a gene. CDR1 and CDR2 (germline): GTSNPN, SVGIG (reference sequence). The CDR3 length is 13 residues. The CDR3 nucleotides are TGTGCCTGGAGCAGGGACAGAAACAATGAGCAGTTCTTC. It specifies CAWSRDRNNEQFF.

The gene calls are TRBV10-3 and TRBJ2-5; D is perhaps TRBD2 (6 bases). There are 14 residues in the CDR3. Germline V gene data show CDR1 as ENHRY and CDR2 as SYGVKD. V gave up 0 bases and J gave up 5 bases, with 10 bases separating them. The CDR3 is CAISESSGGETQYF. The CDR3 nucleotides are TGTGCCATCAGTGAGTCGTCCGGAGGGGAGACCCAGTACTTC.

The chain uses TRBV29-1 and TRBJ2-7; tentative D call: TRBD1 (5 bases). The CDR3 extends over 13 amino acids. In germline, CDR1 is SQVTM, CDR2 ANQGSEA. V was clipped by 4 bases and J by 0 bases, with 10 bases between them. The CDR3 loop reads CSVGADSSYEQYF. CDR3 bases: TGCAGCGTTGGGGCAGACAGCTCCTACGAGCAGTACTTC.

The V gene is TRBV5-6, the J gene TRBJ1-5, with D tentatively TRBD1 (5 bases). Germline V gives CDR1 SGHDT, CDR2 YYEEEE. Trimming took 2 bases from V and 0 from J, leaving 6 bases between them. The CDR3 extends over 14 amino acids. The CDR3 DNA sequence: TGTGCCAGCAGCTTTAGGGGTAGCAATCAGCCCCAGCATTTT. This codes for CASSFRGSNQPQHF.

The V call is TRBV7-2, the J call TRBJ1-1; D unresolved. The germline CDR1 and CDR2 sequences are SGHTA and FQGNSA. The V end lost 5 bases, the J end lost 0 bases, and 10 bases lay between the germline ends. This CDR3 has 14 residues. This chain's CDR3 is CASSPWALNTEAFF. CDR3 bases: TGTGCCAGCAGCCCCTGGGCCTTGAACACTGAAGCTTTCTTT.

The rearrangement links TRBV7-9 to TRBJ2-3; 9 nucleotides line up with TRBD2. CDR1 and CDR2 from the germline V gene are SEHNR and FQNEAQ (reference sequence). CDR3 length equals 16 residues. V gave up 3 bases and J gave up 3 bases; unmatched junction bases: 7. In DNA, the CDR3 is TGTGCCAGCAGCTTCATCGGGCGGGGGGGGACAGATACGCAGTATTTT. It specifies CASSFIGRGGTDTQYF.

This sequence joins TRBV6-6 and TRBJ2-3; 12 bases are shared with TRBD2. The CDR3 runs to 15 residues. Per germline, CDR1 MNHNY and CDR2 SVGAGI (reference sequence). The junction had 6 bases not matched to a gene; V was cut back by 5 bases and J by 6 bases. The chain's CDR3 is CASSLAGGGGDTQYF. CDR3 nucleotides: TGTGCCAGCAGTCTAGCGGGGGGGGGTGGGGATACGCAGTATTTT.

The V call is TRBV14, the J call TRBJ2-5; a possible D gene is TRBD2 (5 bases). The CDR3 contains 15 residues. V was cut by 2 bases and J by 1 base, with 11 bases left in between. Germline values: CDR1 SGHDN, CDR2 FVKESK. The CDR3 bases are TGTGCCAGCAGCCAACTCGGGAACCTCCAAGAGACCCAGTACTTC. It is translated as CASSQLGNLQETQYF.